This passage covers 15 T cell receptor beta chains from one sample sequenced in a study of cytomegalovirus exposure and HLA in healthy donors. A multiplex PCR was run with 60 Vbeta primers and 13 Jbeta primers. TCRdb keeps only in-frame clones here, not all; method: immunoSEQ multiplex PCR. The data contain fewer than 250,000 clones, 80% to 85% of them singletons. Sequenced: PBMCs. These TCRs come from a boy between 2 and 10 years old in good health and CMV-seronegative.

The table lists this clone with a few counts. This chain connects TRBV21-1 to TRBJ2-5; whether TRBD2, the table's D call, matches the DNA was not checked. TRBV21-1 is reported as a pseudogene. The CDR3 is 10 amino acids. The CDR3 region has the DNA TGTGCCAGCCCTCAAGAGACCCAGTACTTC. Translating it yields CASPQETQYF.

The chain links TRBV4-2 to TRBJ2-7, with TRBD2 as a possible D gene (5 bases). The V end was cut by 1 base, the J end by 0 bases, with 10 bases between. The CDR3 extends over 15 amino acids. CDR1 LGHNA and CDR2 YNFKEQ come from the germline V gene. DNA for the CDR3: TGTGCCAGCAGCCAAGCCGGCACTAGCTCCTACGAGCAGTACTTC. Its translation is CASSQAGTSSYEQYF.

The chain couples TRBV7-3 to TRBJ2-6; D unclear. Trimming removed 4 bases at V and 0 bases at J, with 4 bases between. The CDR3 length is 14 residues. Germline V lookup: CDR1 SGHTA, CDR2 FQGTGA. The CDR3 nucleotides read TGTGCCAGCAGCTCCGGCTCTGGGGCCAACGTCCTGACTTTC. It is translated as CASSSGSGANVLTF.

V gene TRBV19 combines with J gene TRBJ2-7; TRBD1 matches at 7 bases. V dropped 4 bases and J dropped 4; count of bases not matched to a gene: 7. Looked up from germline, CDR1 is LNHDA and CDR2 is SQIVND (reference sequence). The CDR3 is 14 residues long. The chain's CDR3 is CASSTQGGTYEQYF. CDR3 coding DNA: TGTGCCAGTAGTACCCAAGGGGGCACGTACGAGCAGTACTTC. Full variable domain (rest looked up from reference TRBV19 and TRBJ2-7): DGGITQSPKYLFRKEGQNVTLSCEQNLNHDAMYWYRQDPGQGLRLIYYSQIVNDFQKGDIAEGYSVSREKKESFPLTVTSAQKNPTAFYLCASSTQGGTYEQYFGPGTRLTVT.

As for this clone: This sample includes further DNA sequences coding for the same CDR3. V is TRBV19 and J is TRBJ1-1; TRBD1 agrees at 8 bases. The V gene end was trimmed by 3 bases and the J gene end by 4 bases; junction bases not matched to a gene: 1. Germline V gene data show CDR1 as LNHDA and CDR2 as SQIVND (reference sequence). The CDR3 covers 13 residues. The chain's CDR3 is CASSIGQGTEAFF. The CDR3 nucleotides read TGTGCCAGTAGTATTGGACAGGGCACTGAAGCTTTCTTT. The whole variable domain, remainder taken from reference TRBV19 and TRBJ1-1, is DGGITQSPKYLFRKEGQNVTLSCEQNLNHDAMYWYRQDPGQGLRLIYYSQIVNDFQKGDIAEGYSVSREKKESFPLTVTSAQKNPTAFYLCASSIGQGTEAFFGQGTRLTVV.

The chain employs TRBV5-6 and TRBJ1-1; 8 bases map to TRBD1. The junction had 6 bases not matched to a gene; V was cut back by 4 bases and J by 4 bases. The CDR3 runs 14 residues. Germline CDR1 is SGHDT and CDR2 is YYEEEE. DNA of the CDR3: TGTGCCAGCAGCCTGACAGGGGTGGTCACTGAAGCTTTCTTT. Protein product: CASSLTGVVTEAFF.

This chain uses TRBV7-9 with TRBJ2-1; 11 bases map to TRBD2. J lost 5 bases, V lost 4 bases, and 10 bases had no gene match. This CDR3 region has 17 residues. Germline-derived CDR1 and CDR2 are SEHNR and FQNEAQ (reference sequence). CDR3 sequence (DNA): TGTGCCAGCAGCTCTGGGACTAGCGGAGGGATCCACAATGAGCAGTTCTTC. Protein sequence: CASSSGTSGGIHNEQFF.

The gene calls are TRBV27 and TRBJ2-6, with TRBD1 matching over 7 bases. V was clipped by 5 bases and J by 2 bases; unmatched bases: 6. The CDR3 is made up of 16 amino acids. Per germline, CDR1 MNHEY and CDR2 SMNVEV (reference sequence). Written as DNA, the CDR3 is TGTGCCAGCAGTGGCCTAAGGGGGCCTGGGGCCAACGTCCTGACTTTC. Residues: CASSGLRGPGANVLTF.

The chain has TRBV14 and TRBJ1-1, with D hard to call. CDR1 and CDR2 from the germline V gene are SGHDN and FVKESK. The length of the CDR3 is 15 residues. V was clipped by 0 bases and J by 4 bases, with 12 bases between them. The CDR3 sequence is CASSQDRRVGTEAFF. CDR3 sequence (DNA): TGTGCCAGCAGCCAAGATAGGCGGGTGGGCACTGAAGCTTTCTTT. The variable domain in full, with the rest retrieved from reference TRBV14 and TRBJ1-1, is EAGVTQFPSHSVIEKGQTVTLRCDPISGHDNLYWYRRVMGKEIKFLLHFVKESKQDESGMPNNRFLAERTGGTYSTLKVQPAELEDSGVYFCASSQDRRVGTEAFFGQGTRLTVV.

The chain couples TRBV7-6 to TRBJ1-1; possible D gene TRBD1, 6 bases. From germline, CDR1 is SGHVS and CDR2 FNYEAQ. This CDR3 has 14 amino acids. Trimming removed 6 bases from V and 1 base from J, with 12 bases in between. The CDR3 region is CASSPQGTNTEAFF. The CDR3 region has the DNA TGTGCCAGCAGTCCTCAGGGGACGAACACTGAAGCTTTCTTT.

The CDR3 region is CASSLGQGINSPLHF. The DNA for the CDR3 is TGTGCCAGCAGCTTGGGACAGGGGATAAATTCACCCCTCCACTTT. The chain joins TRBV7-9 to TRBJ1-6; TRBD1 matches at 10 bases. Trimming at V came to 3 bases and at J to 7 bases, leaving 3 bases not matched to a gene. The CDR3 length is 15 residues. CDR1 SEHNR and CDR2 FQNEAQ come from the germline V gene (reference sequence).

This clone came up a few times. The rearrangement joins TRBV6-6 to TRBJ1-5; D might be TRBD1 (5 bases). V lost 6 bases and J lost 6, with 9 bases in between. The length of the CDR3 is 12 residues. Germline CDR1 and CDR2: MNHNY and SVGAGI (reference sequence). Written as DNA, the CDR3 is TGTGCCAGCAGGGGGGAGGGTCAGCCCCAGCATTTT. Protein product: CASRGEGQPQHF.

V gene TRBV7-9 combines with J gene TRBJ1-2; D is perhaps TRBD1 (5 bases). Germline loops: CDR1 SEHNR, CDR2 FQNEAQ (reference sequence). V shed 2 bases and J shed 12 bases, with 16 bases lying between them. The length of the CDR3 is 13 residues. The CDR3 loop is CASSLNDPGSNTF. The CDR3 DNA follows: TGTGCCAGCAGCTTAAATGACCCAGGGTCTAACACCTTC.

The V gene is TRBV19, the J gene TRBJ1-2; 7 bases match TRBD1. Trimming cost V 1 base and J 4 bases; bases outside gene matches: 9. The CDR3 totals 16 residues. CDR1 is LNHDA, CDR2 SQIVND, per germline (reference sequence). This chain's CDR3 is CASSIGQGITLYGYTF. Here the CDR3 DNA reads TGTGCCAGTAGTATAGGACAGGGAATAACCCTCTATGGCTACACCTTC.

The chain links TRBV27 to TRBJ2-7; D uncertain. Deletions cut 3 bases from V and 1 base from J, with 7 bases between. Germline V CDR1 and CDR2: MNHEY, SMNVEV (reference sequence). The CDR3 totals 13 residues. The CDR3 DNA reads as TGTGCCAGCAGTTTCGCCGGGTCCTACGAGCAGTACTTC. As protein: CASSFAGSYEQYF.